The table lists the clone carrying this T cell receptor beta chain with a count of one. Its target is unknown. Germline CDR1 reads MGHRA; CDR2 reads YSYEKL. With 4 bases clipped from V and 4 bases from J, the junction kept 6 bases outside the gene matches. This CDR3 is 16 amino acids long. This entry belongs to a study of cytomegalovirus exposure and HLA in healthy donors. Study-wide results and caveats: Within the data, a cluster of highly shared sequence variants was likely a sequencing artifact. Donors were assumed by presence/absence analyses to have roughly uniform sequencing depth.

Primers included in the PCR were 60 Vbeta and 13 Jbeta primers. How the authors handled the data: A later analysis tallied 87 million or so unique TCR beta chains, around 11 million of them shared. TCRdb keeps only in-frame clones here, not all; method: immunoSEQ multiplex PCR. V and J calls and clone size are given by that table; D and trimming were obtained from the DNA. Here the sample spans about 81,000 clones, approximately 90% being singletons. The sample consisted of PBMCs. This sequence joins TRBV4-1 and TRBJ2-2, with 10 positions matching TRBD1. The origin of this receptor is a young man in good health and CMV-seronegative. CDR3 sequence: CASSLSRQGATGELFF. The CDR3 coding sequence is TGCGCCAGCAGCCTAAGCAGACAGGGGGCCACCGGGGAGCTGTTTTTT.